Each of the 7 T cell receptor beta chains below was sequenced from the same sample in a study of cytomegalovirus exposure and HLA in healthy donors. With 60 Vbeta and 13 Jbeta primers, the PCR was carried out. Libraries were prepared by immunoSEQ multiplex PCR; TCRdb keeps only in-frame clonotypes and omits some of them. The repertoire holds over 100,000 clones, with 55% to 65% as singletons. The sequenced sample was PBMCs. The source is a man aged 40-55 years in good health and CMV-seropositive.

The chain is built from TRBV5-6 and TRBJ2-1; D might be TRBD2 (6 bases). The CDR3 loop spans 14 amino acids. Per germline, CDR1 SGHDT and CDR2 YYEEEE. The germline V and J ends were trimmed by 1 base and 4 bases, with 9 bases remaining between them. The CDR3 DNA follows: TGTGCCAGCAGCTTGATAGCGGCATACAATGAGCAGTTCTTC. Amino acids: CASSLIAAYNEQFF. The complete variable domain, with remaining parts taken from reference TRBV5-6 and TRBJ2-1, reads DAGVTQSPTHLIKTRGQQVTLRCSPKSGHDTVSWYQQALGQGPQFIFQYYEEEERQRGNFPDRFSGHQFPNYSSELNVNALLLGDSALYLCASSLIAAYNEQFFGPGTRLTVL.

This clone was picked up one time. This rearrangement joins TRBV2 to TRBJ2-1, with no clear D. In germline, CDR1 is SNHLY, CDR2 FYNNEI. This CDR3 comprises 15 residues. Trimming shortened V by 3 bases and J by 0 bases, and 9 bases separated the two germline ends. CDR3 sequence reads: CASSDRAISYNEQFF. CDR3 DNA: TGTGCCAGCAGTGACCGAGCGATCTCCTACAATGAGCAGTTCTTC.

This chain links TRBV5-5 with TRBJ2-1; D not certain. V was pared by 1 base and J by 7 bases, with 15 bases between. The CDR3 totals 15 residues. CDR1 is SGHKS, CDR2 YYEKEE, per germline (reference sequence). The CDR3: CASSLLGSQANEQFF. In DNA form, the CDR3 reads TGTGCCAGCAGCTTGTTGGGTTCCCAAGCGAATGAGCAGTTCTTC.

The rearrangement joins TRBV4-2 to TRBJ2-6; TRBD1 aligns across 8 bases. V lost 1 base to trimming and J lost 5 bases; unmatched junction nucleotides: 13. The CDR3 has 19 residues. Germline CDR1 and CDR2: LGHNA and YNFKEQ. This chain's CDR3 is CASSQGAGQGRTWANVLTF. Written as DNA, the CDR3 is TGTGCCAGCAGCCAAGGGGCAGGACAGGGAAGAACCTGGGCCAACGTCCTGACTTTC.

The chain is built from TRBV7-2 and TRBJ2-7, with 11 nucleotides matching TRBD2. Germline V CDR1 and CDR2: SGHTA, FQGNSA. V was clipped by 2 bases and J by 2 bases; unmatched bases: 2. This CDR3 has 15 amino acids. The CDR3 here is CASSLQLAGAYEQYF. DNA for the CDR3: TGTGCCAGCAGCTTACAACTAGCGGGAGCCTACGAGCAGTACTTC.

This sequence joins TRBV28 and TRBJ2-7; TRBD1 might be the D (6 bases). The V end was cut by 6 bases, the J end by 4 bases, with 13 bases between. CDR1 MDHEN and CDR2 SYDVKM come from the germline V gene. The CDR3 consists of 13 residues. CDR3 amino acids: CASRTGMTYEQYF. CDR3 in DNA: TGTGCCAGCAGAACAGGGATGACGTACGAGCAGTACTTC. Filled out from reference TRBV28 and TRBJ2-7, the complete variable domain reads DVKVTQSSRYLVKRTGEKVFLECVQDMDHENMFWYRQDPGLGLRLIYFSYDVKMKEKGDIPEGYSVSREKKERFSLILESASTNQTSMYLCASRTGMTYEQYFGPGTRLTVT.

The chain has TRBV5-1 and TRBJ2-5, with 8 bases that match TRBD2. V was pared by 2 bases and J by 1 base, with 4 bases of the junction left unmatched. CDR3 size: 15 residues. The germline CDR1 and CDR2 sequences are SGHRS and YFSETQ. CDR3 coding DNA: TGCGCCAGCAGCTTATCCGCGGGGGGCCAAGAGACCCAGTACTTC. This sequence encodes CASSLSAGGQETQYF. The full variable domain, with the rest looked up from reference TRBV5-1 and TRBJ2-5, is KAGVTQTPRYLIKTRGQQVTLSCSPISGHRSVSWYQQTPGQGLQFLFEYFSETQRNKGNFPGRFSGRQFSNSRSEMNVSTLELGDSALYLCASSLSAGGQETQYFGPGTRLLVL.